In this sample, the clone carrying this T cell receptor (beta chain) turned up many times. Its antigen is not known. V was clipped by 4 bases and J by 0 bases; unmatched bases: 17. Germline loops: CDR1 SGHRS, CDR2 YFSETQ. This CDR3 has 20 residues. The data are from a study of T cell repertoires in cytomegalovirus infection. In the study overall: Carrying CMV and the relevant HLA type showed in public TCR beta signatures. Study results and limitations: CMV-specific TCR beta clonotypes restricted by HLA-C were the ones dominating the ex vivo response. Totalled public TCR beta family frequency picked out people who carried CMV plus the relevant HLA.

TCRdb re-derived calls from the reads in MiXCR, one entry per CDR3 protein. The table records approximately 7,200 distinct CDR3 sequences, around 59% of them present only once. The chain combines TRBV5-1 with TRBJ2-1; 9 bases align to TRBD2. This sequence was found in a human donor in good health (CMV status not recorded). Some clones in this sample may be carry-over from other donors' samples. Sequences were obtained from PBMCs, sequenced either directly or after in vitro stimulation (not recorded which). The CDR3 spells CASSLTVDNIAGASYNEQFF. The CDR3 DNA sequence: TGCGCCAGCAGCCTCACCGTCGATAATATAGCGGGAGCCTCCTACAATGAGCAGTTCTTC.